The 9 T cell receptor beta chains listed next were all sequenced from one sample in a study of beta chain features in type 1 diabetes. As every portion of the isolated RNA was reverse transcribed, the sequencing read expressed TCRB transcripts. The table came from immunoSEQ multiplex PCR; TCRdb's copy has only in-frame clones and leaves some out. Among about 360,000 clones listed, over 10% were seen once. Sequencing used naive CD4+ T cells from blood. The source of these receptors is a man aged 18 to 29 in good health.

This clone appeared a few times. This chain uses TRBV25-1 with TRBJ1-5, with 9 bases fitting TRBD1. V dropped 1 base and J dropped 0; count of bases not matched to a gene: 4. The CDR3 is 17 amino acids. Germline V gives CDR1 MGHDK, CDR2 SYGVNS. CDR3 residues: CASSESGTGISNQPQHF. CDR3 sequence (DNA): TGTGCCAGCAGTGAATCTGGGACAGGGATTAGCAATCAGCCCCAGCATTTT.

The rearrangement uses TRBV15 and TRBJ2-3; D is unresolved. Germline V gene sequence: CDR1 LNHNV, CDR2 YYDKDF (reference sequence). The CDR3 sequence is 14 residues long. Trimming stripped 5 bases from V and 4 bases from J, with 13 bases between. The CDR3, as DNA: TGTGCCACCAGCTCGTCCCTCTCAGCAGATACGCAGTATTTT. Protein: CATSSSLSADTQYF. The complete variable domain, with remaining parts taken from reference TRBV15 and TRBJ2-3, reads DAMVIQNPRYQVTQFGKPVTLSCSQTLNHNVMYWYQQKSSQAPKLLFHYYDKDFNNEADTPDNFQSRRPNTSFCFLDIRSPGLGDTAMYLCATSSSLSADTQYFGPGTRLTVL.

This chain's CDR3 is CASSLGVRGSGGYTF. Here the CDR3 DNA reads TGTGCCAGCAGCTTAGGTGTCCGGGGTTCTGGTGGCTACACCTTC. This rearrangement joins TRBV7-2 to TRBJ1-2, with D hard to call. The germline gives CDR1 SGHTA, CDR2 FQGNSA. The germline V and J ends were trimmed by 1 base and 7 bases, with 16 bases remaining between them. The CDR3 spans 15 residues.

The chain is built from TRBV6-6 and TRBJ1-5; D unclear. The CDR3 spans 13 residues. The germline V and J ends were trimmed by 3 bases and 6 bases, with 9 bases remaining between them. The germline CDR1 and CDR2 sequences are MNHNY and SVGAGI (reference sequence). The CDR3 is CASSYIGSQPQHF. The CDR3 bases are TGTGCCAGCAGTTATATAGGGAGTCAGCCCCAGCATTTT.

This clone was observed a few times. V gene TRBV7-8 combines with J gene TRBJ1-5; D is uncertain. Germline V gives CDR1 SGHVS, CDR2 FQNEAQ. V was cut by 3 bases and J by 0 bases, with 18 bases left in between. The length of the CDR3 is 18 residues. The CDR3 DNA reads as TGTGCCAGCAGCTTCTCAGGTACTTCGAGTTATAGCAATCAGCCCCAGCATTTT. It yields the protein CASSFSGTSSYSNQPQHF.

The rearrangement uses TRBV21-1 and TRBJ2-7; the D call in the table, TRBD1, was not verified against the DNA. TRBV21-1 is a listed pseudogene. The CDR3 contains 14 residues. CDR3 sequence (DNA): TGTGCCAGCATTCGAAGGACAGGGCCTCACGAGCAGTACTTC. As protein: CASIRRTGPHEQYF.

The rearrangement joins TRBV2 to TRBJ1-1, with D perhaps TRBD1 (6 bases). CDR3 length: 15 residues. The germline V and J ends were trimmed by 7 bases and 1 base, with 16 bases remaining between them. CDR1 and CDR2 (germline): SNHLY, FYNNEI. The CDR3 sequence is CASTWLQGKNTEAFF. The DNA of the CDR3 is TGTGCCAGCACCTGGTTGCAGGGGAAGAACACTGAAGCTTTCTTT.

This sequence joins TRBV11-2 and TRBJ2-5, with TRBD1 matching over 7 bases. The CDR3 length is 13 residues. The V gene end was trimmed by 4 bases and the J gene end by 3 bases; junction bases not matched to a gene: 2. Germline CDR1 SGHAT, CDR2 FQNNGV. The CDR3 coding sequence is TGTGCCAGCAGCTCCGGGACAGAAGAGACCCAGTACTTC. The encoded protein is CASSSGTEETQYF. The variable domain in full, completed from reference TRBV11-2 and TRBJ2-5, reads EAGVAQSPRYKIIEKRQSVAFWCNPISGHATLYWYQQILGQGPKLLIQFQNNGVVDDSQLPKDRFSAERLKGVDSTLKIQPAKLEDSAVYLCASSSGTEETQYFGPGTRLLVL.

The V and J genes are TRBV10-3 and TRBJ2-3; 7 nucleotides line up with TRBD2. Losses at the gene ends were 6 bases for V and 0 bases for J; bases not matched to a gene: 0. The CDR3 has 13 residues. Germline-derived CDR1 and CDR2 are ENHRY and SYGVKD. The CDR3 loop reads CAIRGGSTDTQYF. The CDR3 bases are TGTGCCATCAGGGGAGGGAGCACAGATACGCAGTATTTT.